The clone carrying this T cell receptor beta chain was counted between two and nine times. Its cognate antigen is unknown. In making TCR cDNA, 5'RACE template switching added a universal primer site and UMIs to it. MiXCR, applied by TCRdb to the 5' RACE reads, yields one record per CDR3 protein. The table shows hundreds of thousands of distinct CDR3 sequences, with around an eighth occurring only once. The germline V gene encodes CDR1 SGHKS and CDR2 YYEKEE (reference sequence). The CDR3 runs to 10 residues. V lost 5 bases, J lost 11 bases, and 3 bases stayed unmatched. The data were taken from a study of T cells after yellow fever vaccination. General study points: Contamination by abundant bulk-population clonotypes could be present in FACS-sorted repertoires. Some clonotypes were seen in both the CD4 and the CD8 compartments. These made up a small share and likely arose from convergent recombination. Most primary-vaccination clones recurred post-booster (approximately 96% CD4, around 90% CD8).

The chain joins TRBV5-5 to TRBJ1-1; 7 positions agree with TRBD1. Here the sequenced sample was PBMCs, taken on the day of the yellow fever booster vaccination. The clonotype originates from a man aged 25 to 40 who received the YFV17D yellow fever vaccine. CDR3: CASRGTAAFF. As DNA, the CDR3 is TGTGCCAGCAGAGGGACAGCGGCTTTCTTT.